This is a list of T cell receptor beta chains from one sample in a study of shared clonotypes between healthy human individuals. Clones were sequenced by immunoSEQ multiplex PCR, and TCRdb holds only the in-frame ones, with some missing. This sample yields 2 million to 2.5 million clones, of which approximately 95% are seen a single time; 0.13% belongs to the top ten. The sequenced sample consisted of naive CD4+ T cells sorted from blood. The source of these receptors is a man aged 18 to 35 in good health. Both conserved end residues are part of each CDR3. The D gene is left open where the match is weak. Clone size is not always given. Where it is, it says once, few, many or a class for expanded clones.

j_call clone_size d_call v_call cdr3_length cdr3_nt cdr3_aa
TRBJ2-3 . . TRBV29-1 12 TGCAGCGTCAACCGCGGGACAGATACGCAGTATTTT CSVNRGTDTQYF
TRBJ1-5 . TRBD1 TRBV10-2 16 TGCGCCAGCAGTGAGTCGGAGGACAGGGTGAATCAGCCCCAGCATTTT CASSESEDRVNQPQHF
TRBJ1-2 . . TRBV6-5 11 TGTGCCAGCAGAGCAAGGGGAGGCTACACCTTC CASRARGGYTF
TRBJ2-5 . . TRBV18 13 TGTGCCAGCTCACCGATCACAAGGGAGACCCAGTACTTC CASSPITRETQYF
TRBJ2-7 . . TRBV6-5 16 TGTGCCAGCAGTTACACCCCAATCTTGGGGAGCAACGAGCAGTACTTC CASSYTPILGSNEQYF
TRBJ1-2 . TRBD1 TRBV5-1 14 TGCGCCAGCAGTGGGACAGGGAAGGGGAATGGCTACACCTTC CASSGTGKGNGYTF
TRBJ2-2 . . TRBV10-3 14 TGTGCCATCAGGGTCAATGGTCTCGCCGGGGAGCTGTTTTTT CAIRVNGLAGELFF
TRBJ2-4 . TRBD1 TRBV7-2 16 TGTGCCAGCAGCTTAACCGGAGGACAGGGGGACTACATTCAGTACTTC CASSLTGGQGDYIQYF
TRBJ1-6 once TRBD1 TRBV7-9 17 TGTGCCAGCAGCGTCGCACAGGGGAACTCCTATAATTCACCCCTCCACTTT CASSVAQGNSYNSPLHF
TRBJ2-1 . . TRBV6-5 16 TGTGCCAGCAGTTACGACCTTTGGGGCAGCTACAATGAGCAGTTCTTC CASSYDLWGSYNEQFF
TRBJ1-2 few TRBD1 TRBV27 14 TGTGCCAGCAGGGCGGACAGGACCTCCTATGGCTACACCTTC CASRADRTSYGYTF
TRBJ1-1 . . TRBV2 17 TGTGCCAGCAGTGATTGGGTCGAGGTAGGGGGGAACACTGAAGCTTTCTTT CASSDWVEVGGNTEAFF
TRBJ1-1 . TRBD1 TRBV15 15 TGTGCCACCAGCAGGGAACAGGGGCTGGGCACTGAAGCTTTCTTT CATSREQGLGTEAFF
TRBJ2-3 few TRBD1 TRBV19 14 TGTGCCAGTCGACGGGACAGTGTCACAGATACGCAGTATTTT CASRRDSVTDTQYF
TRBJ1-2 once TRBD1 TRBV11-2 15 TGTGCCAGCAGCTTAGGGGCAGGGGGGATTGATGGCTACACCTTC CASSLGAGGIDGYTF
TRBJ1-4 . . TRBV20-1 10 TGCAGTGCTGACAACGAGGGACTGTTTTTT CSADNEGLFF
TRBJ1-4 few . TRBV7-2 14 TGTGCCAGCAGCTTTCCTGGACAGTATGAAAAACTGTTTTTT CASSFPGQYEKLFF
TRBJ2-3 . . TRBV6-6 13 TGTGCCAGCAGTTACAGGGTTACAGATACGCAGTATTTT CASSYRVTDTQYF
TRBJ1-2 . . TRBV6-5 13 TGTGCCAGCACCCGGGGCTCCATCTATGGCTACACCTTC CASTRGSIYGYTF
TRBJ1-5 . . TRBV10-1 11 TGCGCCAGCAGAGAGACAACCGGGCGGCATTTT CASRETTGRHF